This passage covers 19 T cell receptor beta chains from one sample sequenced in a study of T cell repertoires in cytomegalovirus infection. TCRdb independently ran MiXCR on the reads; one entry per CDR3 protein. This table has fewer than 200,000 distinct CDR3 sequences, 15% to 20% appearing once. Sample: PBMCs. These receptors were taken from a human donor in good health (CMV status not recorded). Some clones in this sample may be carry-over from other donors' samples.

In this sample, this clonotype turned up many times. The chain is built from TRBV7-8 and TRBJ2-5; 11 nucleotides line up with TRBD2. Germline CDR1 reads SGHVS; CDR2 reads FQNEAQ. V lost 3 bases, J lost 5 bases, and 8 bases stayed unmatched. This CDR3 comprises 16 residues. The CDR3 region has the DNA TGTGCCAGCAGCTTCGTTAGCGGGGGGGCCCGGGAGACCCAGTACTTC. This translates into CASSFVSGGARETQYF.

Only a few counts were recorded for this clonotype. The J gene is TRBJ2-6, the V gene TRBV7-9; 10 bases line up with TRBD1. Unmatched junction bases numbered 3, after V lost 4 bases and J lost 0 bases. Germline CDR1 SEHNR, CDR2 FQNEAQ (reference sequence). The CDR3 runs to 17 residues. The CDR3 protein is CASSSTGGLSGANVLTF. For the CDR3, the DNA is TGTGCCAGCAGCTCGACAGGGGGCCTCTCTGGGGCCAACGTCCTGACTTTC.

J is TRBJ2-2 and V is TRBV7-4; a possible D gene is TRBD2 (5 bases). This CDR3 spans 15 amino acids. The germline V gene encodes CDR1 SGHVT and CDR2 SQSDAQ. The ends were cut back, 3 bases at V and 2 bases at J, with 10 bases in the middle. The chain's CDR3 is CASSLGSVNTGELFF. CDR3 DNA: TGTGCCAGCAGCTTGGGGAGCGTAAACACCGGGGAGCTGTTTTTT.

This clonotype was detected many times. The CDR3 DNA follows: TGTGCCAGCAGCTCGAGACAGGTCCCGAGGGAGACCCAGTACTTC. Protein: CASSSRQVPRETQYF. V usage is TRBV11-2 and J usage is TRBJ2-5; tentatively, D is TRBD1 (6 bases). In germline, CDR1 is SGHAT, CDR2 FQNNGV. V was cut by 4 bases and J by 5 bases, with 17 bases left in between. This CDR3 has 15 residues.

This rearrangement joins TRBV20-1 to TRBJ2-3, with 8 bases fitting TRBD2. The V gene's germline CDR1 is DFQATT and CDR2 SNEGSKA (reference sequence). With 6 bases clipped from V and 0 bases from J, the junction kept 5 bases outside the gene matches. This CDR3 is built from 14 residues. CDR3 sequence: CSAVPSGSTDTQYF. The CDR3 DNA follows: TGCAGTGCCGTCCCTAGCGGGAGCACAGATACGCAGTATTTT.

Only a few counts were recorded for this clonotype. This chain joins TRBV19 and TRBJ2-1; 7 bases are a match to TRBD2. Trimming cost V 5 bases and J 8 bases; bases outside gene matches: 15. The CDR3 totals 16 residues. Germline V gene sequence: CDR1 LNHDA, CDR2 SQIVND (reference sequence). This chain's CDR3 is CASSGAGDGRSDEQFF. DNA for the CDR3: TGTGCCAGTAGTGGGGCGGGGGACGGGAGGAGCGATGAGCAGTTCTTC.

This chain connects TRBV19 to TRBJ2-5; the match to TRBD2 covers 7 bases. V dropped 10 bases and J dropped 1; count of bases not matched to a gene: 15. Germline V lookup: CDR1 LNHDA, CDR2 SQIVND (reference sequence). The CDR3 is 16 residues long. The CDR3 DNA is TGTGCCACCGGGGGGTCCGGGAGGCCGTCCCAAGAGACCCAGTACTTC. Translating gives CATGGSGRPSQETQYF.

This chain joins TRBV6-1 and TRBJ2-2; the D gene is possibly TRBD2 (5 bases). The CDR3 spans 14 residues. Germline CDR1 is MNHNS and CDR2 is SASEGT. Trimming stripped 7 bases from V and 1 base from J, with 10 bases between. CDR3 DNA: TGTGCCAGCAACCCGGACTGGAACACCGGGGAGCTGTTTTTT. Its translation is CASNPDWNTGELFF.

This clonotype was recorded many times. The genes are TRBV11-3 and TRBJ1-2; maybe TRBD1 (6 bases). Germline-derived CDR1 and CDR2 are SGHNT and YENEEA. V dropped 0 bases and J dropped 6 bases, with 11 bases sitting between them. The CDR3 spans 14 residues. For the CDR3, the DNA is TGTGCCAGCAGCTTAGAGACGGGACATCATGGCTACACCTTC. Encoded protein: CASSLETGHHGYTF.

This clonotype was picked up many times. V is TRBV20-1 and J is TRBJ2-7; TRBD2 agrees at 10 bases. This CDR3 contains 15 residues. After removal of 3 bases from V and 0 bases from J, the junction contained 5 bases not matched to a gene. CDR1 and CDR2 (germline): DFQATT, SNEGSKA (reference sequence). CDR3 DNA: TGCAGTGCTAGTGGGCTAGCGGGGGCCTCCTACGAGCAGTACTTC. Translating it yields CSASGLAGASYEQYF.

About this clonotype: A much bigger clone sits one base away, suggesting this may be a read error. The rearrangement joins TRBV7-2 to TRBJ1-5; D is ambiguous. The CDR3 is made up of 16 amino acids. Germline CDR1 SGHTA, CDR2 FQGNSA. The CDR3 DNA is TGTGCCAGCAGCTTAATTTCGAGCGTTAGCAATCAGCTCCAGCATTTT. Translating it yields CASSLISSVSNQLQHF.

This chain connects TRBV19 to TRBJ1-5; a possible D gene is TRBD1 (5 bases). CDR3 length: 13 amino acids. Germline CDR1 reads LNHDA; CDR2 reads SQIVND (reference sequence). Trimming pared 9 bases from V and 3 bases from J, leaving 12 bases between. The DNA for the CDR3 is TGTGCCAGCAGCGACAGAATCAATCAGCCCCAGCATTTT. Residues: CASSDRINQPQHF.

This chain links TRBV20-1 with TRBJ2-7; D unresolved. Germline assignment: CDR1 DFQATT and CDR2 SNEGSKA (reference sequence). Deletions cut 7 bases from V and 3 bases from J, with 10 bases between. The CDR3 runs to 11 residues. The CDR3 nucleotides are TGCAGTGGCGCTCAGCTCTACGAGCAGTACTTC. Protein: CSGAQLYEQYF.

This clonotype was counted once. The genes are TRBV11-2 and TRBJ1-6; the D gene is possibly TRBD1 (5 bases). Trimming left V 3 bases short and J 0 bases short, with 15 bases between. CDR1 and CDR2 (germline): SGHAT, FQNNGV. CDR3 length: 18 residues. DNA for the CDR3: TGTGCCAGCAGCTTTTTCCGGGGCCAGAGCTCCTATAATTCACCCCTCCACTTT. This translates into CASSFFRGQSSYNSPLHF. Based on the CDR3 plus reference TRBV11-2 and TRBJ1-6, the full variable domain is EAGVAQSPRYKIIEKRQSVAFWCNPISGHATLYWYQQILGQGPKLLIQFQNNGVVDDSQLPKDRFSAERLKGVDSTLKIQPAKLEDSAVYLCASSFFRGQSSYNSPLHFGNGTRLTVT.

The CDR3: CASSTRWGGHEQYF. CDR3 DNA sequence: TGTGCCAGTAGTACCCGATGGGGGGGCCACGAGCAGTACTTC. The rearrangement joins TRBV19 to TRBJ2-7; D is possibly TRBD2 (7 bases). Trimming removed 4 bases at V and 5 bases at J, with 15 bases between. Germline CDR1 is LNHDA and CDR2 is SQIVND (reference sequence). The CDR3 covers 14 residues.

CDR3 loop: CASSRTTTVATNEKLFF. The DNA for the CDR3 is TGTGCCAGCAGCCGAACTACCACGGTTGCAACTAATGAAAAACTGTTTTTT. The V call is TRBV9, the J call TRBJ1-4, with no clear D. Trimming pared 4 bases from V and 0 bases from J, leaving 16 bases between. This CDR3 spans 17 amino acids. The germline V gene encodes CDR1 SGDLS and CDR2 YYNGEE. Using reference TRBV9 and TRBJ1-4 for the parts outside the CDR3, the full variable domain is DSGVTQTPKHLITATGQRVTLRCSPRSGDLSVYWYQQSLDQGLQFLIQYYNGEERAKGNILERFSAQQFPDLHSELNLSSLELGDSALYFCASSRTTTVATNEKLFFGSGTQLSVL.

CDR3 in amino acids: CASSLWSAGGNTEAFF. The CDR3, as DNA: TGCGCCAGCAGCTTGTGGTCGGCTGGAGGGAACACTGAAGCTTTCTTT. The genes are TRBV5-1 and TRBJ1-1; D is unresolved. CDR3 length: 16 amino acids. Per the germline V gene, CDR1 is SGHRS and CDR2 is YFSETQ. The V end was cut by 1 base, the J end by 1 base, with 14 bases between.

The chain joins TRBV12-3 or TRBV12-4 to TRBJ2-1; 9 positions match TRBD1. Trimming removed 5 bases from V and 9 bases from J; junction bases left unmatched: 8. The CDR3 has 14 residues. The CDR3 reads CASSQTGGGGEQFF. The CDR3, as DNA: TGTGCCAGCAGTCAGACAGGGGGAGGGGGTGAGCAGTTCTTC.

Details on this clonotype: At one end the junction does not follow the germline gene, possibly because of a read error. V and J are TRBV12-3 or TRBV12-4 and TRBJ2-3; TRBD2 is a possible D gene (5 bases). CDR3 length: 15 amino acids. The DNA of the CDR3 is TGTGCCAGCACCGATGGAACCATTAAGGGAGATACGCAGTTTTTT. It encodes CASTDGTIKGDTQFF.